The 12 T cell receptor beta chains below all came from one sample that was sequenced in a study of blood T cells in healthy people across ages. Sample-barcoded 5' priming and a J-beta primer mix drove a second PCR of roughly 6 to 12 cycles. TCRdb recomputed calls from the 5' RACE reads with MiXCR, one row per CDR3 protein. The sample yields about 1,400,000 distinct CDR3 sequences, approximately 40% seen once. Sequenced input: blood. These receptor sequences come from a woman between 18 and 29 years old in good health.

The chain is built from TRBV6-4 and TRBJ2-3, with D possibly TRBD2 on 6 matching bases. V gave up 5 bases and J gave up 2 bases, with 11 bases separating them. Germline loops: CDR1 MRHNA, CDR2 SNTAGT. CDR3 length: 14 residues. The CDR3 protein is CASSTGTFTDTQYF. The DNA of the CDR3 is TGTGCCAGCAGTACCGGGACTTTCACAGATACGCAGTATTTT.

This clonotype has just a few counts. V gene TRBV12-3 or TRBV12-4 combines with J gene TRBJ1-2; D is unclear. The CDR3 length is 13 residues. Trimming pared 4 bases from V and 7 bases from J, leaving 13 bases between. CDR3 sequence reads: CASSYTATGGYTF. The CDR3 DNA reads TGTGCCAGCAGTTACACGGCAACGGGTGGCTACACCTTC.

This clonotype was seen a few times. The chain couples TRBV7-9 to TRBJ2-7; a possible D gene is TRBD1 (6 bases). CDR3 size: 15 residues. Trimming pared 5 bases from V and 1 base from J, leaving 15 bases between. CDR1 and CDR2 from the germline V gene are SEHNR and FQNEAQ (reference sequence). The DNA of the CDR3 is TGTGCCAGCAGCCTAGGGTCCGACAGGTCCTACGAGCAGTACTTC. This sequence encodes CASSLGSDRSYEQYF.

The chain recombines TRBV5-1 with TRBJ2-7; TRBD1 matches 7 bases. This CDR3 contains 13 residues. Germline V gene lookup returns CDR1 SGHRS and CDR2 YFSETQ. The trim removed 7 bases at V and 6 bases at J, leaving 10 bases unmatched. The CDR3 nucleotides read TGCGCCAGCGGCCTCCCCACAGGGGCCGAGCAGTACTTC. Translated: CASGLPTGAEQYF.

The chain couples TRBV12-3 or TRBV12-4 to TRBJ2-7, with D possibly TRBD2 on 6 matching bases. V shed 6 bases and J shed 4 bases, with 16 bases lying between them. CDR3 length: 14 residues. CDR3 region: CASRPSEGPYEQYF. The CDR3 DNA is TGTGCCAGCAGACCCTCGGAGGGGCCGTACGAGCAGTACTTC.

V is TRBV20-1 and J is TRBJ2-1; perhaps TRBD2 as D (5 bases). The CDR3 sequence is 15 residues long. Germline CDR1 and CDR2: DFQATT and SNEGSKA (reference sequence). The V end was cut by 4 bases, the J end by 0 bases, with 13 bases between. The CDR3 spells CSANRAGSSYNEQFF. The CDR3 region has the DNA TGCAGTGCTAATCGGGCGGGCAGCTCCTACAATGAGCAGTTCTTC.

The V gene is TRBV25-1, the J gene TRBJ1-2; no definite D call. The V end lost 2 bases, the J end lost 6 bases, and 10 bases lay between the germline ends. Per germline, CDR1 MGHDK and CDR2 SYGVNS. The CDR3 covers 13 residues. CDR3: CASSENWGNGYTF. CDR3 bases: TGTGCCAGCAGTGAAAACTGGGGAAATGGCTACACCTTC.

This clonotype was found a few times. The CDR3 nucleotides read TGTGCCAGCAGCTTAGAAGGTTGGTACGAGCAGTACTTC. Its translation: CASSLEGWYEQYF. This rearrangement joins TRBV7-2 to TRBJ2-7; D is unclear. Germline V lookup: CDR1 SGHTA, CDR2 FQGNSA. CDR3 size: 13 residues. V dropped 1 base and J dropped 4 bases, with 8 bases sitting between them.

The chain joins TRBV12-3 or TRBV12-4 to TRBJ2-5; a possible D gene is TRBD1 (6 bases). This CDR3 comprises 14 residues. Trimming shortened V by 5 bases and J by 3 bases, and 13 bases separated the two germline ends. CDR3 residues: CASSTSRGKETQYF. In DNA form, the CDR3 reads TGTGCCAGCAGTACCTCTAGGGGGAAAGAGACCCAGTACTTC.

The rearrangement joins TRBV27 to TRBJ2-7; 15 bases align to TRBD2. The CDR3 runs to 16 residues. Germline CDR1 is MNHEY and CDR2 is SMNVEV (reference sequence). Germline trimming cut 5 bases from V and 4 bases from J; bases unmatched to any gene: 6. This chain's CDR3 is CASSTGLAGGRYEQYF. CDR3 sequence (DNA): TGTGCCAGCAGTACCGGACTAGCGGGGGGGCGGTACGAGCAGTACTTC.

This clonotype was counted ten times or more. The chain uses TRBV10-3 and TRBJ2-7; D unresolved. Germline CDR1 is ENHRY and CDR2 is SYGVKD. The CDR3 spans 15 residues. Trimming pared 2 bases from V and 3 bases from J, leaving 14 bases between. The CDR3 sequence: CAISEDFTTLYEQYF. Written as DNA, the CDR3 is TGTGCCATCAGTGAGGACTTCACTACCCTCTACGAGCAGTACTTC.

This clonotype occurred once. The chain uses TRBV25-1 and TRBJ2-5, with D tentatively TRBD2 (5 bases). The CDR3 extends over 13 amino acids. Germline V gene lookup returns CDR1 MGHDK and CDR2 SYGVNS. With 9 bases removed from V and 11 bases from J, the gap between germline ends came to 22 bases. Here the CDR3 DNA reads TGTGCCAGTGAAGATCAGGTAGCCGGGGAGCAGTACTTC. Its translation is CASEDQVAGEQYF.